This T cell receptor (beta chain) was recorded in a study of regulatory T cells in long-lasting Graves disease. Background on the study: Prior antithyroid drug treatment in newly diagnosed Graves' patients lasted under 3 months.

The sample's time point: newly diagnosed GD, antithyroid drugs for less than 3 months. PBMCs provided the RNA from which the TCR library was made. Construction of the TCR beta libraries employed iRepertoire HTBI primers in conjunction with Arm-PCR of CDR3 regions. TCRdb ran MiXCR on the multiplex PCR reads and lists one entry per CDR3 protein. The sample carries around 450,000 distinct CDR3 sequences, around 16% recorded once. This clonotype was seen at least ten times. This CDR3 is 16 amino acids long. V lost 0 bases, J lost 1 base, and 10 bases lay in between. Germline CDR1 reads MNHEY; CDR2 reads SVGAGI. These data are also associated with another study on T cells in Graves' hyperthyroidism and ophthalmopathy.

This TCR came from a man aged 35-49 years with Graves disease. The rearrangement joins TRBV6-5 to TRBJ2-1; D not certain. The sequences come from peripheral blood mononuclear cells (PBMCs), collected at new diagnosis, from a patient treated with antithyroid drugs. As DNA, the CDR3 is TGTGCCAGCAGTTACTCCATAGATCGATCCTACAATGAGCAGTTCTTC. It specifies CASSYSIDRSYNEQFF.